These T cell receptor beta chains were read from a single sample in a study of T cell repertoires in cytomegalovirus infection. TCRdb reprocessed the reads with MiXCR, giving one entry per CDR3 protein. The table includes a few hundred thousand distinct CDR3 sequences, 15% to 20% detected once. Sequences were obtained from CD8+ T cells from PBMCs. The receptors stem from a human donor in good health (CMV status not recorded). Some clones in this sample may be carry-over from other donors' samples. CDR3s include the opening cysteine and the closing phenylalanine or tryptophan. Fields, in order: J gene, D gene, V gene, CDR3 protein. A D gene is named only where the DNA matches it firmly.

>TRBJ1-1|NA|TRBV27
CASSLDFGNTEAFF
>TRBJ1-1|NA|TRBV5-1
CASSSLRGGFGDTEAFF
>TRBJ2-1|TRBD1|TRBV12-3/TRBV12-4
CASSPPDRGPYNEQFF
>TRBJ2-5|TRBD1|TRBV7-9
CASTPRGQETQYF
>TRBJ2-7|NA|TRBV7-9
CASSDRQAYEQYF
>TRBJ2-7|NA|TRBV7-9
CASSSPSAGGPAGEYF
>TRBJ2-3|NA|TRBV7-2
CASSSPGGSSTDTQYF
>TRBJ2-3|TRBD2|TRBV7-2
CASSPGGRGRDTQYF
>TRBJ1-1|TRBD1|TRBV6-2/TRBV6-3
CASSSWDREVGNTEAFF
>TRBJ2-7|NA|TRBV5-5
CASSSSGASYEQYF
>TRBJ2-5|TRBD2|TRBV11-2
CASSSRLADQETQYF
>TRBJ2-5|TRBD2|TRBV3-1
CASSTRLAGPQETQYF
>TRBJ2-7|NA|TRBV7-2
CASSLQGGEQYF
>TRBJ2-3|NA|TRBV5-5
CASSPDQGHTDTQYF
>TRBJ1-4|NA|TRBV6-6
CASSYKGETGEKLFF
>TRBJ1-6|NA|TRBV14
CASSQGLSVRNSPLHF
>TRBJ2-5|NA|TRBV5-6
CASSLSRGWETQYF
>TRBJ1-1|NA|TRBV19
CASSLRVVDTEAFF
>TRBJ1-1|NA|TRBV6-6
CASSYSLIEGRTEAFF
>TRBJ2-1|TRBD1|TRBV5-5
CASSLGTVIEQFF
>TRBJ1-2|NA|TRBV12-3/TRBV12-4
CASSDRAGGMRYGYTF
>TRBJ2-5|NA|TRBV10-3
CAIRGDSAGKETQYF
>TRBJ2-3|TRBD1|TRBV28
CATEDRELVDTQYF
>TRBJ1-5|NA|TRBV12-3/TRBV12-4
CASSPSNQPQHF
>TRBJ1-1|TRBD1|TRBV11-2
CASSLVWGQAEAFF
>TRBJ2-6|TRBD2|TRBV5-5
CASSQRGDGANVLTF
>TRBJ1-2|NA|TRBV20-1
CSALLPENYGYTF
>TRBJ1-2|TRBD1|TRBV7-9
CASSDRDTPYGYTF
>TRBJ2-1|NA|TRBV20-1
CSEGDPRGNEQFF
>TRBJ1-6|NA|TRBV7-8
CASSLNRVVESPLHF
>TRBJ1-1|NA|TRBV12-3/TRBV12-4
CASSFEVLERVSQATEAFF
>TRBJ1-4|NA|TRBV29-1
CRKDLGNEKLFF
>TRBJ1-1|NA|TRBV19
CASSIVGGSTEAFF
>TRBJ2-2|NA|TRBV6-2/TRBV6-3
CASSRHYEDTGELFF
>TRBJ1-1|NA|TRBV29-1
CSAMQGLENTEAFF
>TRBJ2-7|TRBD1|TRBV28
CASRMADRITYEQYF
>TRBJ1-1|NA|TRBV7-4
CASSFVLAPNTEAFF
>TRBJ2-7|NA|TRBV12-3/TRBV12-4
CASGLGGYEQYF
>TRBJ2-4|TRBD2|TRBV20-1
CSARGLAGGPENIQYF
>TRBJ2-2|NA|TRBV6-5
CASSYLEFTGELFF